What follows describes a single T cell receptor beta chain. What it binds is unknown. The CDR3 consists of 14 residues. Germline-derived CDR1 and CDR2 are MNHEY and SMNVEV (reference sequence). V trimming: 7 bases; J trimming: 0 bases; junction bases outside the gene matches: 1. The sample belongs to a study of regulatory and conventional T cells in RAG deficiency. The table came from immunoSEQ multiplex PCR; TCRdb's copy has only in-frame clones and leaves some out. The data contain tens of thousands of clones, more than 80% of them singletons. General study results and limits: Shannon entropy fell and Simpson indices rose in RAG-deficient patients.

Genomic DNA came from blood conventional CD4+ T cells gated CD25-low CD127-high. Separately, the same data were catalogued under a study of regulatory T cells. That paper adds: Amplification used 52 TRBV primers and 13 TRBJ primers.

V gene TRBV27 combines with J gene TRBJ2-2; 8 bases match TRBD1. The specimen sequenced was CD4+ effector T cells sorted from blood. This TCR was sampled from a human donor in good health. The DNA for the CDR3 is TGTGCCAGCAACAGGGGGACGAACACCGGGGAGCTGTTTTTT. Amino acid sequence: CASNRGTNTGELFF.